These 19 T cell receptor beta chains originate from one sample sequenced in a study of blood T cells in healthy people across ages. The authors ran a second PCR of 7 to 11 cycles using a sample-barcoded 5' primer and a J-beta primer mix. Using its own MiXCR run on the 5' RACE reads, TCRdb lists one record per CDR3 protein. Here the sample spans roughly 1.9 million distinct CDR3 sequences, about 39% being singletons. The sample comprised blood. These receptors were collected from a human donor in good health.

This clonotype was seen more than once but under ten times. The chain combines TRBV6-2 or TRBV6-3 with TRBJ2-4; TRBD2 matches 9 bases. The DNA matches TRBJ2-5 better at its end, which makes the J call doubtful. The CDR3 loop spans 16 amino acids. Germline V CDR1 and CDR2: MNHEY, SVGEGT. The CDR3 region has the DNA TGTGCCAGCAGTTACTCGATAAGCGGGGGGCAAGAGACCCAGTACTTC. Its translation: CASSYSISGGQETQYF.

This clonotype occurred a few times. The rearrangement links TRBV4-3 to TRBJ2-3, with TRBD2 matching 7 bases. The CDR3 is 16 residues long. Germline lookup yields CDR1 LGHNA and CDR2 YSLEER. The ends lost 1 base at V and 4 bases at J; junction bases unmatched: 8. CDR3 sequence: CASSQVVTSPPDTQYF. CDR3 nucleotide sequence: TGCGCCAGCAGCCAAGTGGTGACTAGCCCCCCAGATACGCAGTATTTT.

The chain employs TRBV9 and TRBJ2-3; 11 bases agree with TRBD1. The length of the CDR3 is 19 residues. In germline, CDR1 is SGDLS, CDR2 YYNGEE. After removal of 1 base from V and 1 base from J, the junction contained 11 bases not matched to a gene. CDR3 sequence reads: CASSVRPGQGVHGTDTQYF. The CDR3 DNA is TGTGCCAGCAGCGTACGCCCGGGACAGGGGGTCCATGGCACAGATACGCAGTATTTT.

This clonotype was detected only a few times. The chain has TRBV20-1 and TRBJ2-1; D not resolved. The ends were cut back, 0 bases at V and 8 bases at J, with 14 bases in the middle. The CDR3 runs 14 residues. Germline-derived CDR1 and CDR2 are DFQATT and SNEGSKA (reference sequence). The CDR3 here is CSAREQWQYDEQFF. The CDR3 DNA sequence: TGCAGTGCTAGAGAGCAGTGGCAGTACGATGAGCAGTTCTTC.

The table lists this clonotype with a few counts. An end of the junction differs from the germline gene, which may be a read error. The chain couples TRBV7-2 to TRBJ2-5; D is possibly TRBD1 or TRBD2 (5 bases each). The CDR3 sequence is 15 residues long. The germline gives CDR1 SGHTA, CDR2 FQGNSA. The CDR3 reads CTSSLHAGTQGTQYF. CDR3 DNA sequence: TGTACCAGCAGCTTACACGCCGGGACCCAAGGGACCCAGTACTTC. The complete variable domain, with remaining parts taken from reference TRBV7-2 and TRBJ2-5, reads GAGVSQSPSNKVTEKGKDVELRCDPISGHTALYWYRQSLGQGLEFLIYFQGNSAPDKSGLPSDRFSAERTGGSVSTLTIQRTQQEDSAVYLCTSSLHAGTQGTQYFGPGTRLLVL.

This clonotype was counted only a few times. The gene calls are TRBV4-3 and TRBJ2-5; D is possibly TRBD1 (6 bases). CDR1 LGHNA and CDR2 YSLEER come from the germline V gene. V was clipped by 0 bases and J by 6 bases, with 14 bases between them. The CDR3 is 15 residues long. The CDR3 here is CASSQDGTGMKTQYF. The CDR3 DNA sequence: TGCGCCAGCAGCCAAGATGGAACAGGGATGAAGACCCAGTACTTC.

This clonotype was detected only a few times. The CDR3 is CASTTRGQGPEAFF. The DNA of the CDR3 is TGTGCCAGCACTACTCGGGGACAGGGCCCTGAAGCTTTCTTT. This chain connects TRBV12-3 or TRBV12-4 to TRBJ1-1; 9 nucleotides match TRBD1. V lost 7 bases and J lost 6; bases outside the gene matches: 9. The CDR3 is 14 residues long.

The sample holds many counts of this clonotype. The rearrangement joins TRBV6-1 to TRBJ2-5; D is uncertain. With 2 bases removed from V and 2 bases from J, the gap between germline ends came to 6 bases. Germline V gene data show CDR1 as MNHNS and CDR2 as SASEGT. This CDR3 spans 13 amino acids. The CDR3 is CASSEFKQETQYF. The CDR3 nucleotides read TGTGCCAGCAGTGAATTTAAGCAAGAGACCCAGTACTTC.

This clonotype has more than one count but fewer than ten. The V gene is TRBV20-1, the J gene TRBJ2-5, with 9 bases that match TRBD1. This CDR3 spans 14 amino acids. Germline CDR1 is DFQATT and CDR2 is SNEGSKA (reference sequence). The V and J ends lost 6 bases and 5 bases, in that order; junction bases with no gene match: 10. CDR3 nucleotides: TGCAGTGCGACAGGACAGGGGAGGTCCGAGACCCAGTACTTC. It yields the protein CSATGQGRSETQYF.

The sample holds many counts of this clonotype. The CDR3 here is CASSPSGDYGYTF. In DNA, the CDR3 is TGCGCCAGCAGCCCGTCAGGGGACTATGGCTACACCTTC. The V gene is TRBV5-1, the J gene TRBJ1-2, with D maybe TRBD1 (6 bases). The CDR3 is 13 amino acids. Germline CDR1 is SGHRS and CDR2 is YFSETQ. Trimming shortened V by 4 bases and J by 3 bases, and 10 bases separated the two germline ends.

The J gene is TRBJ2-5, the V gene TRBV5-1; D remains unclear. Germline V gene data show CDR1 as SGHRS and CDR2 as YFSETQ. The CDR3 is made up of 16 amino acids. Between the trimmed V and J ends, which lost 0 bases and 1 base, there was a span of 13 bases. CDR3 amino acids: CASSLGGALLQETQYF. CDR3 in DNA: TGCGCCAGCAGCTTGGGTGGAGCCCTACTCCAAGAGACCCAGTACTTC.

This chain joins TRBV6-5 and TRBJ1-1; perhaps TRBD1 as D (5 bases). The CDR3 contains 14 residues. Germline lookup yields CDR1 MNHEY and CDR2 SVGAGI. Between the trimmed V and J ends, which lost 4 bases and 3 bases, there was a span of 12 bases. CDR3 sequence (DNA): TGTGCCAGCAGTTCATATACGGGGGACACTGAAGCTTTCTTT. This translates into CASSSYTGDTEAFF.

This chain's CDR3 is CASSPSRLAGGHGEQFF. The CDR3 DNA reads as TGTGCCAGCAGCCCCAGTAGACTAGCGGGGGGGCATGGTGAGCAGTTCTTC. The J gene is TRBJ2-1, the V gene TRBV7-2, with 14 positions matching TRBD2. CDR3 length equals 17 residues. CDR1 SGHTA and CDR2 FQGNSA come from the germline V gene. V was clipped by 5 bases and J by 9 bases; unmatched bases: 12.

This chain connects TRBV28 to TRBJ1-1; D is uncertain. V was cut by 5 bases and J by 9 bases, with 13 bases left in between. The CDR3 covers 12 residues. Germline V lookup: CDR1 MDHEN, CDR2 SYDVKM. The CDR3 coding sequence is TGTGCCAGCAGTCCGCCTCGGGAGAAAGCTTTCTTT. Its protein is CASSPPREKAFF.

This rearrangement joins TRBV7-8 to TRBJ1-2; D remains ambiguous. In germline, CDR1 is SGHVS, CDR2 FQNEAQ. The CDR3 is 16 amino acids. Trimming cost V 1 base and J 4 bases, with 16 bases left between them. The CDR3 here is CASSLVPLSAGYGYTF. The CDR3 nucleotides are TGTGCCAGCAGCTTAGTACCCCTTTCAGCGGGCTATGGCTACACCTTC.

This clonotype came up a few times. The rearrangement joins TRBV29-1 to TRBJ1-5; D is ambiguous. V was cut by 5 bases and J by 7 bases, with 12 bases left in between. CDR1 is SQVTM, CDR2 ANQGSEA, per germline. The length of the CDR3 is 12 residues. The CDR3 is CSVREFGQPQHF. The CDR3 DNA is TGCAGCGTTCGAGAGTTTGGGCAGCCCCAGCATTTT.

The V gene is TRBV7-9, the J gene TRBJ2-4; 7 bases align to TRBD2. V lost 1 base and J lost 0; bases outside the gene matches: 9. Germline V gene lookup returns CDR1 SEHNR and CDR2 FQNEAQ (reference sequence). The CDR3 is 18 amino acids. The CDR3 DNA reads TGTGCCAGCAGCTTAGGAGAAATGCGGGGGAAAGCCAAAAACATTCAGTACTTC. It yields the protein CASSLGEMRGKAKNIQYF.

The CDR3 DNA follows: TGCGCCAGCAGTTATGGACTAGCGGCCAAAGAGACCCAGTACTTC. Its protein product is CASSYGLAAKETQYF. The genes are TRBV5-1 and TRBJ2-5; 10 bases match TRBD2. This CDR3 is 15 amino acids long. V shed 5 bases, J shed 3 bases, and the junction held 7 bases outside the gene matches. Germline CDR1 SGHRS, CDR2 YFSETQ.

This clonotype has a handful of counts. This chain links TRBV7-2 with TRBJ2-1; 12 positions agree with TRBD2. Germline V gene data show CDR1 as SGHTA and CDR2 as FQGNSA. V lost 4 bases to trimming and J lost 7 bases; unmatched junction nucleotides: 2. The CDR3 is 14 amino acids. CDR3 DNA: TGTGCCAGCAGCTGTGGACTAGCGGGGAATGAGCAGTTCTTC. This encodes CASSCGLAGNEQFF.